These 8 T cell receptor beta chains share one sample of origin, sequenced in a study of blood T cell repertoires in COVID-19. Generated by immunoSEQ multiplex PCR, the TCRdb table keeps only in-frame clones and is missing some. The sample holds more than 350,000 clones, just under 90% seen once. Material: PBMCs or T cells enriched from blood (not recorded which). These receptors were obtained from a woman aged 45-65 years who had recovered from COVID-19.

V gene TRBV28 combines with J gene TRBJ2-2, with 10 bases matching TRBD2. V trimming: 2 bases; J trimming: 7 bases; junction bases outside the gene matches: 7. In germline, CDR1 is MDHEN, CDR2 SYDVKM. This CDR3 has 16 amino acids. This chain's CDR3 is CASSLTSGGAVGELFF. CDR3 DNA sequence: TGTGCCAGCAGTTTAACCAGCGGGGGGGCGGTCGGGGAGCTGTTTTTT. Drawing the rest from reference TRBV28 and TRBJ2-2, the complete variable domain is DVKVTQSSRYLVKRTGEKVFLECVQDMDHENMFWYRQDPGLGLRLIYFSYDVKMKEKGDIPEGYSVSREKKERFSLILESASTNQTSMYLCASSLTSGGAVGELFFGEGSRLTVL.

V usage is TRBV27 and J usage is TRBJ2-7; 7 bases line up with TRBD1. Trimming at V came to 3 bases and at J to 5 bases, leaving 4 bases not matched to a gene. The CDR3 loop spans 13 amino acids. Germline values: CDR1 MNHEY, CDR2 SMNVEV (reference sequence). CDR3 DNA sequence: TGTGCCAGCAGTTTGACAGGGTCCCACGAGCAGTACTTC. Amino acids: CASSLTGSHEQYF.

The chain recombines TRBV14 with TRBJ1-2; D remains unclear. There are 13 residues in the CDR3. V lost 1 base and J 8 bases, leaving 11 bases between the germline ends. CDR1 is SGHDN, CDR2 FVKESK, per germline. The CDR3 reads CASSQGVFVGYTF. CDR3 DNA sequence: TGTGCCAGCAGCCAAGGTGTATTCGTGGGCTACACCTTC.

A note on this clone: One end of the junction is discordant with germline, which a read error may explain. The rearrangement joins TRBV3-1 (or the pseudogene TRBV3-2) to TRBJ2-7; TRBD2 matches at 12 bases. Germline loops: CDR1 LGHDT, CDR2 YNNKEL (reference sequence). CDR3 length: 14 residues. The CDR3 DNA follows: TGTGCCAGCAGCCCCGGGACTAGCGGGTACGTGCAGTACTTC. Its translation: CASSPGTSGYVQYF.

V is TRBV5-1 and J is TRBJ2-1; D is undetermined. The CDR3 is 15 residues long. Germline CDR1 is SGHRS and CDR2 is YFSETQ. V gave up 1 base and J gave up 4 bases, with 12 bases separating them. CDR3 in amino acids: CASSLQGGPYNEQFF. CDR3 nucleotides: TGCGCCAGCAGCTTGCAAGGCGGCCCGTACAATGAGCAGTTCTTC.

The chain employs TRBV10-3 and TRBJ1-3, with D perhaps TRBD1 (6 bases). The CDR3 is 18 amino acids. With 10 bases removed from V and 0 bases from J, the gap between germline ends came to 25 bases. The germline V gene encodes CDR1 ENHRY and CDR2 SYGVKD. In nucleotides, the CDR3 is TGTGCCACCTCTTTAACGGTCGTTACAGGGATCTCTGGAAACACCATATATTTT. This translates into CATSLTVVTGISGNTIYF.

This rearrangement joins TRBV7-9 to TRBJ1-2; 11 nucleotides agree with TRBD1. The CDR3 is 15 amino acids. Trimming cost V 5 bases and J 8 bases; bases outside gene matches: 10. CDR1 and CDR2 (germline): SEHNR, FQNEAQ (reference sequence). The CDR3: CASSPGTGGNVGYTF. The CDR3 nucleotides are TGTGCCAGCAGCCCAGGGACAGGGGGAAACGTGGGCTACACCTTC. Filled out from reference TRBV7-9 and TRBJ1-2, the complete variable domain reads DTGVSQNPRHKITKRGQNVTFRCDPISEHNRLYWYRQTLGQGPEFLTYFQNEAQLEKSRLLSDRFSAERPKGSFSTLEIQRTEQGDSAMYLCASSPGTGGNVGYTFGSGTRLTVV.

The chain links TRBV5-8 to TRBJ1-3; D is ambiguous. The V end was cut by 2 bases, the J end by 3 bases, with 12 bases between. The CDR3 is 15 amino acids. In germline, CDR1 is SGHTS, CDR2 YDEGEE. CDR3 amino acids: CASSFQQVVGNTIYF. In nucleotides, the CDR3 is TGTGCCAGCAGCTTTCAGCAGGTTGTTGGAAACACCATATATTTT.